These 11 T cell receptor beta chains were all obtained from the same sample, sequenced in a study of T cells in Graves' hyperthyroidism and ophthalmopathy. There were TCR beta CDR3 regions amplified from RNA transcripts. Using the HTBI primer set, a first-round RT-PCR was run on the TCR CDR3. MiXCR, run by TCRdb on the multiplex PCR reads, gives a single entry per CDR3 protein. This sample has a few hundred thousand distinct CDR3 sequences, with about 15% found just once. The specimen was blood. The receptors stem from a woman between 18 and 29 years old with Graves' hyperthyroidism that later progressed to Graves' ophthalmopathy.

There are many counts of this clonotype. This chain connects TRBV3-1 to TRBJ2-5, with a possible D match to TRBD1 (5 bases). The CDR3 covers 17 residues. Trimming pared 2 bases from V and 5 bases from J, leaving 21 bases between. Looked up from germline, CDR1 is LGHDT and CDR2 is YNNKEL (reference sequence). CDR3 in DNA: TGTGCCAGCAGCCAAAGGCCGTGGACATCCCTCGAGGAGACCCAGTACTTC. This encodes CASSQRPWTSLEETQYF.

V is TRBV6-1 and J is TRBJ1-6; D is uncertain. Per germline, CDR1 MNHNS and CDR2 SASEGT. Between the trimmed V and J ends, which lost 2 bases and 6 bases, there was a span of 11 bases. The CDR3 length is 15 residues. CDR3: CASSEMGSSNSPLHF. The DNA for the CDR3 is TGTGCCAGCAGTGAAATGGGTAGTTCTAATTCACCCCTCCACTTT.

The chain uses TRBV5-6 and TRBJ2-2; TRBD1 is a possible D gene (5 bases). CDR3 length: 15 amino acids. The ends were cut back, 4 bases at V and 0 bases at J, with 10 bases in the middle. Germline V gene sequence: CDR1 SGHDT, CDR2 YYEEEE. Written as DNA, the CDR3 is TGTGCCAGCAGCCTAGGACATACGAACACCGGGGAGCTGTTTTTT. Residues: CASSLGHTNTGELFF.

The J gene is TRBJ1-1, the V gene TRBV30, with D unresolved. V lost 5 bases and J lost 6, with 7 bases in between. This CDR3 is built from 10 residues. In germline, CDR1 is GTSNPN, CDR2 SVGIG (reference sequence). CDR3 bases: TGTGCCTGGGGAGGTCCTGAAGCTTTCTTT. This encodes CAWGGPEAFF.

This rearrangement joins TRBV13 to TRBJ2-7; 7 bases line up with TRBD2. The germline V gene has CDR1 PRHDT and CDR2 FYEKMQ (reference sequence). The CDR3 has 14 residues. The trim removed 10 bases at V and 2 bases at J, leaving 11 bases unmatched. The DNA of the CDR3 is TGTGCCACCTCACGGGGCGGGAGAACCTACGAGCAGTACTTC. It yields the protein CATSRGGRTYEQYF.

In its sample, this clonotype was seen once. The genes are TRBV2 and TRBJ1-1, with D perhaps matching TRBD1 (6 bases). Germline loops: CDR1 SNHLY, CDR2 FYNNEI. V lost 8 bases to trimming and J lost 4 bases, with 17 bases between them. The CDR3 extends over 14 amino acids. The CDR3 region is CASGGRGGLTEAFF. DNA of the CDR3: TGTGCCAGCGGGGGGAGGGGGGGCCTCACTGAAGCTTTCTTT.

In DNA, the CDR3 is TGTGCCAGCAGCCCCCAGACTAGCGGGAGGGCTGAGCAGTTCTTC. It is translated as CASSPQTSGRAEQFF. The chain recombines TRBV6-1 with TRBJ2-1; TRBD2 matches 14 bases. The CDR3 runs 15 residues. J lost 9 bases, V lost 6 bases, and 7 bases had no gene match. Germline CDR1 MNHNS, CDR2 SASEGT.

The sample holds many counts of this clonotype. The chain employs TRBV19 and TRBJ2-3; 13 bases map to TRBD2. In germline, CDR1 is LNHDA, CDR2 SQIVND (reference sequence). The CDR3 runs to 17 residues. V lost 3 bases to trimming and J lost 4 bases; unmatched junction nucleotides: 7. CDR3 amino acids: CASSIGRTSGSPDTQYF. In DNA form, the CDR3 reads TGTGCCAGTAGTATCGGGAGGACTAGCGGGAGCCCAGATACGCAGTATTTT.

The CDR3 region has the DNA TGTGCCAGCAGTCGACAGGCAGCCGCGAACACCGGGGAGCTGTTTTTT. This translates into CASSRQAAANTGELFF. The chain is built from TRBV12-3 or TRBV12-4 and TRBJ2-2; D might be TRBD1 (6 bases). The CDR3 is made up of 16 amino acids. V lost 5 bases, J lost 0 bases, and 13 bases lay in between.

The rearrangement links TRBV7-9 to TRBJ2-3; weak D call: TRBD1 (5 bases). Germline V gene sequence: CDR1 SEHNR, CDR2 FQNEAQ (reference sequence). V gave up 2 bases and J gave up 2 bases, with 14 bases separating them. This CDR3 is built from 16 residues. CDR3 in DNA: TGTGCCAGCAGCTTACCTGGGATAGGGGACACAGATACGCAGTATTTT. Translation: CASSLPGIGDTDTQYF.

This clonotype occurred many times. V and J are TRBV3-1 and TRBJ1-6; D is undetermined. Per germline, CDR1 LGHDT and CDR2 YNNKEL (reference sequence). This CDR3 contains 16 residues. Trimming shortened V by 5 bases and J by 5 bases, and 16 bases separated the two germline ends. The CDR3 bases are TGTGCCAGCAGCAACCCTCGGGCCGCGGATAATTCACCCCTCCACTTT. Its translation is CASSNPRAADNSPLHF. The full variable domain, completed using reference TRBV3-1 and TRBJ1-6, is DTAVSQTPKYLVTQMGNDKSIKCEQNLGHDTMYWYKQDSKKFLKIMFSYNNKELIINETVPNRFSPKSPDKAHLNLHINSLELGDSAVYFCASSNPRAADNSPLHFGNGTRLTVT.